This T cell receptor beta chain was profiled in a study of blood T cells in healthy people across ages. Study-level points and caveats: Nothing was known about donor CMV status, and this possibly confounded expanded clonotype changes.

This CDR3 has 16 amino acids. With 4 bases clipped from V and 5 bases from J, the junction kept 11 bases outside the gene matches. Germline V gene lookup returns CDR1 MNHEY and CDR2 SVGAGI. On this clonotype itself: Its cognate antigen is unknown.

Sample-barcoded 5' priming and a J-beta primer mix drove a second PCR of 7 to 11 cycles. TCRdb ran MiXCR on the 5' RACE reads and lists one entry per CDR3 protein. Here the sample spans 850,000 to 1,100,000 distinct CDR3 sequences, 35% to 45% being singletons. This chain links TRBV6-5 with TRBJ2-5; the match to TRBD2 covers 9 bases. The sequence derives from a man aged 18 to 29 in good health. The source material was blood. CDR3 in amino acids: CASSFLAGEPRETQYF. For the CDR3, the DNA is TGTGCCAGCAGTTTTTTAGCGGGGGAGCCTCGGGAGACCCAGTACTTC.